The rows below give T cell receptor beta chains drawn from one sample of a study of T-cell memory formation after mild COVID-19. TCRdb used MiXCR to reprocess the 5' RACE reads, holding one entry per CDR3 protein. The profile shows 220,000 or so distinct CDR3 sequences, 9.5% of them singletons. The sample was PBMCs or a T cell subset sorted from them (not recorded which). Every receptor here comes from a man aged 18 to 29 who had mild COVID-19 (a few samples of this study predate the infection). Cell type and time point are not known. Each CDR3 is given with its conserved first and last residue. D genes are given only for firm matches. Only part of the rows carry a size: once, few, many, or a class if the clone is expanded.

J | V | size | D | CDR3 | DNA
TRBJ1-4 | TRBV19 | - | - | CASTSKTDRGEKLFF | TGTGCCAGTACCTCCAAGACCGACCGAGGCGAAAAACTGTTTTTT
TRBJ1-2 | TRBV6-5 | few | TRBD1 | CASRSLPGQGNGYTF | TGTGCCAGCAGGTCCCTACCGGGACAGGGGAATGGCTACACCTTC
TRBJ1-3 | TRBV30 | - | TRBD1 | CAWNGQGAGNTIYF | TGTGCCTGGAATGGACAGGGAGCAGGAAACACCATATATTTT
TRBJ2-1 | TRBV5-1 | few | - | CASRQGLEQFF | TGCGCCAGCAGACAGGGTTTGGAGCAGTTCTTC
TRBJ2-7 | TRBV30 | - | - | CAWMPAGSSYEQYF | TGTGCCTGGATGCCTGCGGGGAGCTCCTACGAGCAGTACTTC
TRBJ1-1 | TRBV12-3/TRBV12-4 | many | - | CASSPNRHTEAFF | TGTGCCAGCAGTCCCAATCGGCATACTGAAGCTTTCTTT
TRBJ1-2 | TRBV15 | few | - | CATSGPLGGAHGYTF | TGTGCCACCAGCGGACCTTTAGGTGGGGCGCACGGCTACACCTTC
TRBJ2-2 | TRBV7-3 | few | TRBD2 | CASSLTRERGNTGELFF | TGTGCCAGCAGCTTAACCAGGGAGCGGGGGAACACCGGGGAGCTGTTTTTT
TRBJ2-2 | TRBV11-2 | - | - | CASSWTASVPTGELFF | TGTGCCAGCAGCTGGACAGCTTCCGTCCCCACCGGGGAGCTGTTTTTT
TRBJ1-2 | TRBV9 | - | - | CASSAQGNYGYTF | TGTGCCAGCAGTGCCCAGGGAAATTATGGCTACACCTTC
TRBJ2-5 | TRBV11-2 | - | - | CASSLSRETKYF | TGTGCCAGCAGCTTATCGAGGGAGACCAAGTACTTC
TRBJ2-3 | TRBV4-3 | - | TRBD2 | CASSPRLAGHGTDTQYF | TGCGCCAGCAGCCCTAGACTAGCGGGGCATGGCACAGATACGCAGTATTTT
TRBJ2-7 | TRBV7-2 | many | TRBD2 | CASSPWGSGGYEQYF | TGTGCCAGCAGCCCCTGGGGTAGCGGGGGCTACGAGCAGTACTTC
TRBJ2-1 | TRBV27 | - | TRBD1 | CASSRPGQLRHEQFF | TGTGCCAGTAGCAGACCGGGACAGCTACGCCATGAGCAGTTCTTC
TRBJ1-2 | TRBV6-6 | - | - | CASSSTDGYTF | TGTGCCAGCAGTTCTACAGATGGCTACACCTTC
TRBJ2-2 | TRBV7-2 | few | - | CASSLYSPVGANTGELFF | TGTGCCAGCAGCTTATATTCACCCGTCGGAGCGAACACCGGGGAGCTGTTTTTT
TRBJ2-7 | TRBV1 | - | - | CTSSFTIAGEYEQYF | TGCACCAGCAGCTTCACTATAGCGGGGGAATACGAGCAGTACTTC
TRBJ2-3 | TRBV5-5 | few | - | CASSSATSPDTQYF | TGTGCCAGCAGCTCCGCAACTAGCCCAGATACGCAGTATTTT
TRBJ1-2 | TRBV15 | few | TRBD1 | CATSRPGQPYGYTF | TGTGCCACCAGCAGGCCGGGACAGCCGTATGGCTACACCTTC
TRBJ2-5 | TRBV5-1 | many | - | CASSGAAKETQYF | TGCGCCAGCAGCGGGGCAGCCAAAGAGACCCAGTACTTC
TRBJ1-5 | TRBV4-2 | - | - | CASSQERQMIQPQHF | TGTGCCAGCAGCCAAGAGAGACAGATGATCCAGCCCCAGCATTTT
TRBJ2-2 | TRBV7-6 | - | - | CASSSQGGDPYTGELFF | TGTGCCAGCAGCAGCCAGGGGGGGGACCCCTACACCGGGGAGCTGTTTTTT
TRBJ2-2 | TRBV7-2 | many | - | CASSTYTGELFF | TGTGCCAGCAGCACCTACACCGGGGAGCTGTTTTTT
TRBJ1-3 | TRBV3-1 | - | - | CASSDLSSGNTIYF | TGTGCCAGCAGCGATTTGAGCTCTGGAAACACCATATATTTT
TRBJ2-5 | TRBV12-3/TRBV12-4 | many | - | CASSPREQETQYF | TGTGCCAGCAGTCCCCGCGAGCAAGAGACCCAGTACTTC
TRBJ2-1 | TRBV20-1 | many | TRBD2 | CSARNSGGVDEQFF | TGCAGTGCTAGAAATAGCGGGGGGGTGGATGAGCAGTTCTTC
TRBJ2-3 | TRBV9 | - | - | CASSEGEGRGRQYF | TGTGCCAGCAGCGAAGGCGAAGGGCGGGGACGGCAGTATTTT
TRBJ1-2 | TRBV20-1 | - | - | CSASSGGNGYTF | TGCAGTGCTAGTTCAGGAGGAAATGGCTACACCTTC
TRBJ2-5 | TRBV4-1 | few | TRBD2 | CASSLMTSGAETQYF | TGCGCCAGCAGCCTGATGACTAGCGGGGCAGAGACCCAGTACTTC
TRBJ2-5 | TRBV5-1 | - | - | CASSFGGGPGETQYF | TGCGCCAGCAGCTTTGGAGGGGGCCCGGGGGAGACCCAGTACTTC
TRBJ1-1 | TRBV6-5 | - | - | CASRGRGTSTEAFF | TGTGCCAGCCGAGGGCGGGGGACGAGCACTGAAGCTTTCTTT
TRBJ2-5 | TRBV2 | many | - | CASNRERGETQYF | TGTGCCAGCAACAGGGAGAGGGGGGAGACCCAGTACTTC
TRBJ2-5 | TRBV19 | - | TRBD1 | CASRADRWGTQYF | TGTGCCAGTAGGGCGGACAGGTGGGGGACCCAGTACTTC
TRBJ2-5 | TRBV5-1 | few | TRBD2 | CASSWRLAEETQYF | TGCGCCAGCAGCTGGAGACTAGCCGAGGAGACCCAGTACTTC
TRBJ1-2 | TRBV5-1 | - | - | CASSWTGLVNDGYTF | TGCGCCAGCAGCTGGACGGGACTTGTTAACGATGGCTACACCTTC
TRBJ2-3 | TRBV12-3/TRBV12-4 | - | - | CASSSQTSDTQYF | TGTGCCAGCAGTTCTCAGACTTCCGATACGCAGTATTTT
TRBJ2-3 | TRBV12-5 | few | TRBD1 | CASARTGGEGTDTQYF | TGTGCTAGTGCCAGGACAGGGGGCGAGGGCACAGATACGCAGTATTTT
TRBJ2-1 | TRBV5-1 | many | TRBD1 | CASSGAGTGVYNEQFF | TGCGCCAGCAGCGGAGCCGGGACAGGGGTCTACAATGAGCAGTTCTTC
TRBJ1-1 | TRBV4-1 | few | - | CASSEGYRNTEAFF | TGCGCCAGCAGCGAAGGGTACCGGAACACTGAAGCTTTCTTT
TRBJ2-5 | TRBV2 | - | - | CASSVLLAARAQYF | TGTGCCAGCAGTGTGTTACTAGCAGCCAGGGCCCAGTACTTC
TRBJ1-2 | TRBV6-6 | many | - | CASSETGDGYTF | TGTGCCAGCAGTGAGACTGGCGATGGCTACACCTTC
TRBJ2-2 | TRBV5-1 | - | TRBD1 | CASFPGGLLNTGELFF | TGCGCCAGCTTCCCAGGGGGTTTGTTGAACACCGGGGAGCTGTTTTTT
TRBJ2-7 | TRBV5-1 | - | - | CASSLNEQYF | TGCGCCAGCAGCTTGAACGAGCAGTACTTC